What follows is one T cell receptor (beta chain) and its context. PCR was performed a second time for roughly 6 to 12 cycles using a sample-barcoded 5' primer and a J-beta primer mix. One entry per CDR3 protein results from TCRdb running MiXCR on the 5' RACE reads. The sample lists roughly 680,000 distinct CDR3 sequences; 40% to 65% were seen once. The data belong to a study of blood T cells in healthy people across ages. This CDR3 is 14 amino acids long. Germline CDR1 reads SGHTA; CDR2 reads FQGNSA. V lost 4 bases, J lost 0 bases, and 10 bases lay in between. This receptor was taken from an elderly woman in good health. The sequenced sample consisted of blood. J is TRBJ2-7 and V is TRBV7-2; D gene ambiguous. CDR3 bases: TGTGCCAGCAGCTCCCAGATGCCCTCCTACGAGCAGTACTTC. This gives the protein CASSSQMPSYEQYF.